The rows below give T cell receptor beta chains drawn from one sample of a study of cytomegalovirus exposure and HLA in healthy donors. TCRdb's table, derived via immunoSEQ multiplex PCR, lists solely in-frame clones and lacks some. The sample has 250,000 to 350,000 clones; roughly 89% are singletons. The sample comprised PBMCs. These receptors all stem from a man in his forties in good health and CMV-seropositive. CDR3s leave out the opening cysteine and the closing phenylalanine or tryptophan. Each record gives: V gene, CDR3 protein.

TRBV5-1,ASSPGTPTYEQY
TRBV28,ASRETGAIYGYT
TRBV4-3,ASSQDRRRRGSSYNSPLH
TRBV5-1,ASSPQGGETQY
TRBV5-1,ASSLVGVPFSGNTIY
TRBV4-2,ASSQAGQLVENIQY
TRBV19,ASSNPGQGRDYEQY
TRBV11-2,ASTEFWGRPQTDTQY
TRBV7-3,ASSLGLAHEQY
TRBV6-6,ASSYPRPSGRYEQY
TRBV19,ASSGPGLAGGPHEQY
TRBV5-6,ASSWGGRGGGYT
TRBV4-1,ASSQALAGALYEQY
TRBV29-1,SVEDGLAKNIQY
TRBV27,ASSLSIWTGGDGYT
TRBV15,ATSSRDRGLENNQPQH
TRBV28,ASSAFGTASNQPQH
TRBV10-3,AISESGTGTGANVLT
TRBV27,ASSLGPSGDPYEQY
TRBV5-4,ASSQGLAGVIEQF
TRBV5-6,ASSLRGGGQPQH
TRBV29-1,SVGRGTDTQY
TRBV27,ASSLGVAGVHSGANVLT
TRBV5-4,ASTTERHAQETQY
TRBV4-1,ASSQDLVASGRGEQY
TRBV27,ASSLEGREASGRSDTQY
TRBV6-5,ATSQGADTQY
TRBV19,ASQLGPGGNEQF
TRBV7-7,ASSLGGDYEQY
TRBV11-2,ASSLELRRNEKLF
TRBV2,ASSENLAGGTDTQY
TRBV7-9,ASSPGGADGYT
TRBV6-1,ASRHTVSSYNEQF
TRBV5-1,ASSLVAGEGGETQY
TRBV7-9,SSSLDRGNQPQH
TRBV5-6,ASSLGSGHNEQF
TRBV5-1,ASSPRLATGELF
TRBV11-2,ASSWDSDSSYEQY
TRBV7-9,ASSLAGTELAYEQY
TRBV28,ASSRGWGMSYEQY
TRBV7-6,ASSLARTSGRAADTQY
TRBV4-3,ASSRDRTDYGYT
TRBV19,ASRLGNQPQH
TRBV28,ASSLGGWANQPQH
TRBV5-5,ASSLGLAGHEQY
TRBV18,ASSPPGLAGGRETQY
TRBV7-8,ASSLQGNTGELF
TRBV4-2,ASSQGSSGANVLT
TRBV27,ASSPSRVQETQY
TRBV11-2,ASSLGQGRSYEQY
TRBV2,ASSLDRGGNQPQH
TRBV11-2,ASKRWAGRTSGTNEQY
TRBV7-3,ASSLMGLASNTGELF
TRBV29-1,SVDKEGSYEQY
TRBV7-9,ASSLRGSNGYT
TRBV13,ASSFGRANTGELF
TRBV19,ASSTPGTSETVY
TRBV9,ASSPRLYNEQF
TRBV7-9,ASSLAHIREGNQPQH